Each of the 23 T cell receptor beta chains below was sequenced from the same sample in a study of T cell repertoires in cytomegalovirus infection. TCRdb reprocessed the reads with MiXCR, giving one entry per CDR3 protein. The sample holds fewer than 150,000 distinct CDR3 sequences, over 25% seen once. These receptors' antigens are unknown. Sequencing was performed on CD8+ T cells from cultured PBMCs, taken from culture after CMV antigen stimulation. Receptors were obtained from a human donor in good health (CMV status not recorded). Some clones in this sample may be carry-over from other donors' samples.

The CDR3 sequence: CASNAGGQINEQFF. The CDR3 DNA reads as TGTGCCAGCAACGCGGGGGGGCAGATCAATGAGCAGTTCTTC. The chain couples TRBV9 to TRBJ2-1, with 9 bases lining up with TRBD2. Germline loops: CDR1 SGDLS, CDR2 YYNGEE. This CDR3 is 14 amino acids long. Trimming cost V 6 bases and J 6 bases; bases outside gene matches: 7.

This clonotype turned up a few times. This sequence joins TRBV4-1 and TRBJ2-1; no clear D gene. Germline V CDR1 and CDR2: MGHRA, YSYEKL. Trimming pared 4 bases from V and 8 bases from J, leaving 12 bases between. CDR3 length: 13 amino acids. CDR3 loop: CASSLSGVYEQFF. The CDR3, as DNA: TGCGCCAGCAGCCTTAGTGGGGTCTATGAGCAGTTCTTC.

This clonotype has just a few counts. The V gene is TRBV4-1, the J gene TRBJ2-7; 13 bases line up with TRBD2. Germline-derived CDR1 and CDR2 are MGHRA and YSYEKL. This CDR3 comprises 16 residues. V was clipped by 1 base and J by 3 bases; unmatched bases: 3. As DNA, the CDR3 is TGCGCCAGCAGCCAAGTTGGACTAGCGGGGGTCTACGAGCAGTACTTC. Amino acids: CASSQVGLAGVYEQYF.

V is TRBV4-1 and J is TRBJ1-1, with unresolved D. Germline V gene lookup returns CDR1 MGHRA and CDR2 YSYEKL. The CDR3 is 18 residues long. V was clipped by 0 bases and J by 0 bases, with 17 bases between them. CDR3 coding DNA: TGCGCCAGCAGCCAAGATTGGTGGGAAGGAGGGATGAACACTGAAGCTTTCTTT. It is translated as CASSQDWWEGGMNTEAFF.

This chain uses TRBV10-3 with TRBJ2-7, with D unclear. Trimming left V 10 bases short and J 3 bases short, with 10 bases between. Germline V CDR1 and CDR2: ENHRY, SYGVKD. This CDR3 spans 11 amino acids. The CDR3 sequence is CATASGYEQYF. CDR3 sequence (DNA): TGTGCCACCGCCTCTGGCTACGAGCAGTACTTC.

This clonotype was counted between two and nine times. This sequence joins TRBV7-2 and TRBJ2-3, with D possibly being TRBD1 or TRBD2 (5 bases each). The CDR3 consists of 16 residues. The V gene's germline CDR1 is SGHTA and CDR2 FQGNSA. The V and J ends lost 8 bases and 1 base respectively, with 19 bases between them. The CDR3: CASGLPRQGGTDTQYF. DNA for the CDR3: TGTGCCAGCGGACTCCCCCGTCAAGGGGGCACAGATACGCAGTATTTT. The full variable domain, with the rest looked up from reference TRBV7-2 and TRBJ2-3, is GAGVSQSPSNKVTEKGKDVELRCDPISGHTALYWYRQSLGQGLEFLIYFQGNSAPDKSGLPSDRFSAERTGGSVSTLTIQRTQQEDSAVYLCASGLPRQGGTDTQYFGPGTRLTVL.

This sequence joins TRBV7-2 and TRBJ1-1, with D perhaps TRBD1 (6 bases). V dropped 2 bases and J dropped 7 bases, with 11 bases sitting between them. CDR1 and CDR2 from the germline V gene are SGHTA and FQGNSA. This CDR3 comprises 13 residues. CDR3 nucleotide sequence: TGTGCCAGCAGCTTAAGACAGGACGATGAAGCTTTCTTT. It codes for CASSLRQDDEAFF.

This rearrangement joins TRBV4-1 to TRBJ1-4; D is uncertain. CDR3 length equals 15 residues. Looked up from germline, CDR1 is MGHRA and CDR2 is YSYEKL. The V gene lost 3 bases and the J gene lost 8 bases, with 16 bases spanning the gap. The CDR3 bases are TGCGCCAGCAGCCACTCGGACGCCGCCCCCGAAAAACTGTTTTTT. Translation gives CASSHSDAAPEKLFF.

The V gene is TRBV24-1, the J gene TRBJ2-1, with 9 bases lining up with TRBD1. This CDR3 comprises 15 residues. Germline V gene data show CDR1 as KGHDR and CDR2 as SFDVKD. Trimming removed 3 bases from V and 9 bases from J; junction bases left unmatched: 8. The CDR3 loop reads CATSDPNRGPGEQFF. The DNA for the CDR3 is TGTGCCACCAGTGATCCGAACAGGGGGCCGGGTGAGCAGTTCTTC.

The chain combines TRBV19 with TRBJ2-2; weak D call: TRBD1 (6 bases). The V and J ends lost 8 bases and 0 bases respectively, with 19 bases between them. The CDR3 runs to 17 residues. CDR1 is LNHDA, CDR2 SQIVND, per germline (reference sequence). For the CDR3, the DNA is TGTGCCAGTTCTCATTACTCCGGGACACCGAACACCGGGGAGCTGTTTTTT. This encodes CASSHYSGTPNTGELFF.

Only a few counts were recorded for this clonotype. The V and J genes are TRBV7-6 and TRBJ1-1; no definite D call. The length of the CDR3 is 14 residues. With 5 bases removed from V and 1 base from J, the gap between germline ends came to 11 bases. Germline V lookup: CDR1 SGHVS, CDR2 FNYEAQ. In DNA, the CDR3 is TGTGCCAGCAGCCCGTTTGGTGGGAACACTGAAGCTTTCTTT. Translation: CASSPFGGNTEAFF.

DNA of the CDR3: TGTGCCAGCACCCGAAAGGGAACTGAAGCTTTCTTT. As protein: CASTRKGTEAFF. This rearrangement joins TRBV28 to TRBJ1-1; D is ambiguous. V lost 7 bases and J lost 5, with 11 bases in between. The CDR3 spans 12 residues. Germline V lookup: CDR1 MDHEN, CDR2 SYDVKM.

This sequence joins TRBV12-3 or TRBV12-4 and TRBJ1-5; D might be TRBD1 (5 bases). V gave up 3 bases and J gave up 5 bases, with 8 bases separating them. This CDR3 comprises 13 residues. The chain's CDR3 is CASSLGRDQPQHF. CDR3 in DNA: TGTGCCAGCAGTTTGGGCAGGGATCAGCCCCAGCATTTT.

The gene calls are TRBV20-1 and TRBJ1-6; D perhaps matches TRBD1 (6 bases). Germline CDR1 reads DFQATT; CDR2 reads SNEGSKA (reference sequence). The V end lost 0 bases, the J end lost 7 bases, and 16 bases lay between the germline ends. This CDR3 contains 16 residues. CDR3 nucleotides: TGCAGTGCTAGAGAGGAGAATACAGGGCTCAATTCACCCCTCCACTTT. This sequence encodes CSAREENTGLNSPLHF.

This clonotype was observed a few times. The rearrangement joins TRBV24-1 to TRBJ2-1, with TRBD1 matching 8 bases. This CDR3 contains 15 residues. Trimming at V came to 6 bases and at J to 7 bases, leaving 10 bases not matched to a gene. Germline V gene lookup returns CDR1 KGHDR and CDR2 SFDVKD. The DNA for the CDR3 is TGTGCCACCAGTCAAACGGGACAGGAATGGAATGAGCAGTTCTTC. Encoded protein: CATSQTGQEWNEQFF.

This clonotype was observed a handful of times. This sequence joins TRBV2 and TRBJ1-3, with D uncertain. Deletions cut 9 bases from V and 0 bases from J, with 12 bases between. CDR3 length equals 14 residues. CDR1 SNHLY and CDR2 FYNNEI come from the germline V gene. CDR3 bases: TGTGCCAGTGAACAGCCTCTCTCTGGAAACACCATATATTTT. The encoded protein is CASEQPLSGNTIYF. The variable domain in full, with the rest retrieved from reference TRBV2 and TRBJ1-3, is EPEVTQTPSHQVTQMGQEVILRCVPISNHLYFYWYRQILGQKVEFLVSFYNNEISEKSEIFDDQFSVERPDGSNFTLKIRSTKLEDSAMYFCASEQPLSGNTIYFGEGSWLTVV.

The CDR3 DNA reads TGTGCCAGCAGCTTGGAACTAGCGGGGGGGTACAATGAGCAGTTCTTC. This codes for CASSLELAGGYNEQFF. The chain links TRBV7-8 to TRBJ2-1, with 13 nucleotides matching TRBD2. CDR1 is SGHVS, CDR2 FQNEAQ, per germline. The CDR3 is made up of 16 amino acids. J gave up 4 bases and V 3 bases, and 3 bases lay outside the gene matches.

The J gene is TRBJ1-5, the V gene TRBV7-9, with 7 bases aligning to TRBD1. Germline trimming cut 4 bases from V and 2 bases from J; bases unmatched to any gene: 5. This CDR3 comprises 15 residues. Germline CDR1 reads SEHNR; CDR2 reads FQNEAQ (reference sequence). The CDR3 sequence is CASSSTGSGNQPQHF. Here the CDR3 DNA reads TGTGCCAGCAGCTCGACAGGGTCTGGCAATCAGCCCCAGCATTTT.

This clonotype appeared many times. The chain is built from TRBV7-8 and TRBJ1-2; TRBD1 agrees at 8 bases. The V gene's germline CDR1 is SGHVS and CDR2 FQNEAQ. Unmatched junction bases numbered 16, after V lost 2 bases and J lost 8 bases. This CDR3 is built from 17 residues. The DNA of the CDR3 is TGTGCCAGCAGCTTATATGAGAGGACAGGGCTGACTAGCGGCTACACCTTC. This translates into CASSLYERTGLTSGYTF.

This clonotype was detected many times. This chain joins TRBV28 and TRBJ2-1; D call uncertain. The CDR3 runs 11 residues. CDR1 is MDHEN and CDR2 is SYDVKM in the germline V gene. Trimming removed 2 bases from V and 11 bases from J, with 7 bases in between. DNA for the CDR3: TGTGCCAGCAGTTTAGGCAGGAAGCAGTTCTTC. The encoded protein is CASSLGRKQFF.

This clonotype was seen many times. The chain uses TRBV7-9 and TRBJ2-5, with 14 bases matching TRBD2. The V segment lost 10 bases and the J segment 7 bases; nucleotides outside the gene matches: 8. Germline CDR1 reads SEHNR; CDR2 reads FQNEAQ (reference sequence). CDR3 length: 14 amino acids. Here the CDR3 DNA reads TGTGCCATACAGACTAGCGGGGGGGCAGGGACCCAGTACTTC. This sequence encodes CAIQTSGGAGTQYF.

For this clonotype: An end of the junction differs from the germline gene, which may be a read error. This sequence joins TRBV2 and TRBJ2-7; possible D gene TRBD1, 6 bases. This CDR3 is 12 amino acids long. Per the germline V gene, CDR1 is SNHLY and CDR2 is FYNNEI. CDR3 loop: CASEGQSYEQHF. CDR3 bases: TGTGCCAGCGAAGGACAGTCCTACGAGCAGCACTTC.

This clonotype was observed a handful of times. This chain joins TRBV6-1 and TRBJ1-2, with D uncertain. V lost 3 bases, J lost 5 bases, and 13 bases lay in between. There are 14 residues in the CDR3. Germline V lookup: CDR1 MNHNS, CDR2 SASEGT. The CDR3 is CASSEFGRAYGYTF. Written as DNA, the CDR3 is TGTGCCAGCAGTGAGTTCGGCAGAGCTTATGGCTACACCTTC.